What follows are 23 T cell receptor beta chains derived from one specimen sequenced in a study of control samples from healthy donors and cancer patients. The protocol was immunoSEQ multiplex PCR, while the TCRdb copy is restricted to in-frame clones and leaves out a portion. The table shows about 53,000 clones, with about nine tenths occurring only once. The sequencing input was PBMCs. The receptors derive from a man in his 60s with head and neck cancer.

The CDR3 DNA reads as TGTGCCAGCAGTCGAGAGGCTCTCTACGGCTACGAGCAGTACTTC. It translates to CASSREALYGYEQYF. This chain uses TRBV6-5 with TRBJ2-7; D uncertain. Trimming shortened V by 5 bases and J by 3 bases, and 17 bases separated the two germline ends. The CDR3 has 15 residues. The germline V gene has CDR1 MNHEY and CDR2 SVGAGI.

With respect to this clone: Additional DNA sequences in this sample encode the identical CDR3. The rearrangement uses TRBV27 and TRBJ2-3; D gene ambiguous. The CDR3 extends over 15 amino acids. Germline CDR1 is MNHEY and CDR2 is SMNVEV (reference sequence). Trimming took 3 bases from V and 0 from J, leaving 10 bases between them. CDR3 sequence reads: CASSLQDPSTDTQYF. The CDR3 nucleotides read TGTGCCAGCAGTTTGCAGGACCCTAGCACAGATACGCAGTATTTT.

The chain recombines TRBV19 with TRBJ2-4; a possible D gene is TRBD1 (6 bases). V lost 5 bases to trimming and J lost 4 bases, with 12 bases between them. This CDR3 contains 14 residues. Per germline, CDR1 LNHDA and CDR2 SQIVND (reference sequence). The CDR3 coding sequence is TGTGCCAGTAGTGGTGACAGGTCGAAAAACATTCAGTACTTC. Translation gives CASSGDRSKNIQYF.

This rearrangement joins TRBV10-3 to TRBJ2-3; TRBD2 aligns across 11 bases. The CDR3 covers 16 residues. V lost 4 bases to trimming and J lost 3 bases; unmatched junction nucleotides: 6. CDR1 ENHRY and CDR2 SYGVKD come from the germline V gene. CDR3 in amino acids: CAISGSGGARTDTQYF. CDR3 DNA sequence: TGTGCCATCAGTGGTAGCGGGGGGGCCCGAACAGATACGCAGTATTTT.

This clone showed up just a few times. V usage is TRBV7-9 and J usage is TRBJ2-3; D perhaps matches TRBD2 (6 bases). The germline V gene encodes CDR1 SEHNR and CDR2 FQNEAQ (reference sequence). There are 18 residues in the CDR3. V was pared by 5 bases and J by 0 bases, with 21 bases between. The CDR3 protein is CASSPRRSGRGSTDTQYF. The DNA for the CDR3 is TGTGCCAGCAGCCCACGCCGATCTGGGCGGGGTAGCACAGATACGCAGTATTTT.

J is TRBJ2-7 and V is TRBV5-1; D unclear. CDR1 is SGHRS, CDR2 YFSETQ, per germline. This CDR3 is built from 11 residues. The V and J ends lost 2 bases and 6 bases respectively, with 6 bases between them. The CDR3 here is CASSLLGEQYF. The CDR3 DNA is TGCGCCAGCAGCTTACTCGGCGAGCAGTACTTC.

This clone has a handful of counts. This chain connects TRBV5-1 to TRBJ1-1; no clear D gene. The CDR3 consists of 16 residues. V dropped 1 base and J dropped 7 bases, with 20 bases sitting between them. Germline CDR1 is SGHRS and CDR2 is YFSETQ. The CDR3 loop is CASSLFGVAGQNEAFF. Here the CDR3 DNA reads TGCGCCAGCAGCTTGTTTGGGGTAGCCGGCCAGAATGAAGCTTTCTTT.

The V gene is TRBV29-1, the J gene TRBJ2-3, with D perhaps TRBD2 (5 bases). CDR1 is SQVTM and CDR2 is ANQGSEA in the germline V gene. This CDR3 is built from 13 residues. V was trimmed by 2 bases and J by 2 bases, leaving 8 bases between them. The DNA for the CDR3 is TGCAGCGTTGAATGGCGGGTCACAGATACGCAGTATTTT. Protein sequence: CSVEWRVTDTQYF.

This chain connects TRBV4-2 to TRBJ2-3, with 9 bases that match TRBD2. Germline CDR1 reads LGHNA; CDR2 reads YNFKEQ. The V and J ends lost 0 bases and 5 bases, in that order; junction bases with no gene match: 9. The CDR3 has 17 residues. In nucleotides, the CDR3 is TGTGCCAGCAGCCAAGAGGTGTATAGCGGGGGAAGAGATACGCAGTATTTT. Protein product: CASSQEVYSGGRDTQYF.

The chain recombines TRBV5-6 with TRBJ2-7; D is undetermined. CDR3 length: 12 residues. Trimming removed 0 bases from V and 3 bases from J, with 4 bases in between. Germline V gives CDR1 SGHDT, CDR2 YYEEEE. The chain's CDR3 is CASSLDFYEQYF. The CDR3 DNA is TGTGCCAGCAGCTTGGATTTCTACGAGCAGTACTTC.

The J gene is TRBJ1-4, the V gene TRBV19; the D gene is possibly TRBD1 (6 bases). Trimming removed 5 bases at V and 5 bases at J, with 15 bases between. CDR1 and CDR2 (germline): LNHDA, SQIVND (reference sequence). The CDR3 consists of 15 residues. CDR3 sequence (DNA): TGTGCCAGTAGTGCCCAGGGGAATGGGAATGAAAAACTGTTTTTT. Protein: CASSAQGNGNEKLFF. Drawing the rest from reference TRBV19 and TRBJ1-4, the complete variable domain is DGGITQSPKYLFRKEGQNVTLSCEQNLNHDAMYWYRQDPGQGLRLIYYSQIVNDFQKGDIAEGYSVSREKKESFPLTVTSAQKNPTAFYLCASSAQGNGNEKLFFGSGTQLSVL.

The V call is TRBV19, the J call TRBJ2-3; TRBD1 might be the D (5 bases). Deletions cut 3 bases from V and 1 base from J, with 11 bases between. This CDR3 contains 15 residues. Germline V gives CDR1 LNHDA, CDR2 SQIVND (reference sequence). For the CDR3, the DNA is TGTGCCAGTAGTATCTTCAGGGAAGGCACAGATACGCAGTATTTT. Its protein product is CASSIFREGTDTQYF.

This chain connects TRBV5-1 to TRBJ1-4; D possibly corresponds to TRBD1 (5 bases). Between the trimmed V and J ends, which lost 0 bases and 8 bases, there was a span of 14 bases. This CDR3 has 15 amino acids. The germline V gene has CDR1 SGHRS and CDR2 YFSETQ. CDR3: CASSLAGGGIEKLFF. The CDR3 region has the DNA TGCGCCAGCAGCTTGGCGGGTGGGGGAATCGAAAAACTGTTTTTT.

This clone was seen a single time. The J gene is TRBJ2-7, the V gene TRBV7-2, with 10 bases aligning to TRBD2. Germline V gene data show CDR1 as SGHTA and CDR2 as FQGNSA. The CDR3 loop spans 16 amino acids. After removal of 7 bases from V and 0 bases from J, the junction contained 9 bases not matched to a gene. CDR3 in amino acids: CASKIAGGPNSYEQYF. CDR3 nucleotide sequence: TGTGCCAGCAAAATAGCGGGAGGCCCTAACTCCTACGAGCAGTACTTC.

The rearrangement links TRBV7-9 to TRBJ1-2; D is undetermined. Per the germline V gene, CDR1 is SEHNR and CDR2 is FQNEAQ (reference sequence). V dropped 5 bases and J dropped 8 bases, with 15 bases sitting between them. This CDR3 is 13 amino acids long. DNA for the CDR3: TGTGCCAGCAGCAACCCCTTAGAGACAGGCTACACCTTC. Protein sequence: CASSNPLETGYTF.

This chain joins TRBV19 and TRBJ1-6; D is undetermined. Between the trimmed V and J ends, which lost 5 bases and 10 bases, there was a span of 21 bases. Per germline, CDR1 LNHDA and CDR2 SQIVND (reference sequence). The CDR3 loop spans 16 amino acids. The CDR3 region is CASSPLATTELSPLHF. The CDR3 nucleotides are TGTGCCAGTAGTCCTTTGGCGACAACCGAATTATCACCCCTCCACTTT.

V usage is TRBV7-9 and J usage is TRBJ1-1, with D maybe TRBD1 (5 bases). CDR3 length: 14 residues. Trimming took off 4 bases at V and 5 bases at J, with 14 bases between the two ends. Germline V gene data show CDR1 as SEHNR and CDR2 as FQNEAQ (reference sequence). CDR3 nucleotides: TGTGCCAGCAGCTCGCGGACAATCGGGACTGAAGCTTTCTTT. This sequence encodes CASSSRTIGTEAFF.

The chain links TRBV19 to TRBJ2-1; possibly TRBD1 for D (5 bases). Trimming removed 4 bases from V and 2 bases from J, with 12 bases in between. The CDR3 runs to 15 residues. CDR1 LNHDA and CDR2 SQIVND come from the germline V gene (reference sequence). This chain's CDR3 is CASSTLTAPYNEQFF. The CDR3, as DNA: TGTGCCAGTAGTACGTTGACAGCGCCCTACAATGAGCAGTTCTTC. The full variable domain, rest sourced from reference TRBV19 and TRBJ2-1, is DGGITQSPKYLFRKEGQNVTLSCEQNLNHDAMYWYRQDPGQGLRLIYYSQIVNDFQKGDIAEGYSVSREKKESFPLTVTSAQKNPTAFYLCASSTLTAPYNEQFFGPGTRLTVL.

This rearrangement joins TRBV5-8 to TRBJ1-2, with D possibly matching TRBD1 (6 bases). With 4 bases removed from V and 4 bases from J, the gap between germline ends came to 11 bases. CDR3 size: 13 residues. Germline CDR1 reads SGHTS; CDR2 reads YDEGEE. CDR3 sequence: CASSTGRGYGYTF. The CDR3 DNA follows: TGTGCCAGCAGCACCGGCAGGGGCTATGGCTACACCTTC.

V and J are TRBV12-3 or TRBV12-4 and TRBJ2-5, with D unresolved. The CDR3 consists of 13 residues. V was trimmed by 7 bases and J by 2 bases, leaving 11 bases between them. The CDR3 coding sequence is TGTGCCAGCAAGACTGACTCTCAAGAGACCCAGTACTTC. Translated, it gives CASKTDSQETQYF.

V is TRBV7-8 and J is TRBJ1-5, with 8 bases aligning to TRBD1. This CDR3 region has 16 residues. Germline loops: CDR1 SGHVS, CDR2 FQNEAQ. V lost 4 bases, J lost 4 bases, and 9 bases stayed unmatched. The CDR3 region has the DNA TGTGCCAGCAGCTCCACAGGGGGTGGGGATAATCAGCCCCAGCATTTT. Protein product: CASSSTGGGDNQPQHF.

The chain combines TRBV4-2 with TRBJ1-4; 8 positions match TRBD1. Germline V gene sequence: CDR1 LGHNA, CDR2 YNFKEQ. Trimming took 0 bases from V and 7 from J; bases not matched to a gene: 7. This CDR3 has 16 amino acids. This CDR3 reads CASSQDGQGGSEKLFF. The CDR3 DNA reads as TGTGCCAGCAGCCAAGATGGACAGGGAGGAAGTGAAAAACTGTTTTTT.

The chain links TRBV5-1 to TRBJ2-3; 8 bases are shared with TRBD1. V gave up 1 base and J gave up 6 bases; unmatched junction bases: 4. CDR1 and CDR2 (germline): SGHRS, YFSETQ. The CDR3 runs to 14 residues. CDR3 sequence: CASSLSRGHDTQYF. The CDR3 coding sequence is TGCGCCAGCAGCTTGAGCAGGGGGCACGATACGCAGTATTTT.